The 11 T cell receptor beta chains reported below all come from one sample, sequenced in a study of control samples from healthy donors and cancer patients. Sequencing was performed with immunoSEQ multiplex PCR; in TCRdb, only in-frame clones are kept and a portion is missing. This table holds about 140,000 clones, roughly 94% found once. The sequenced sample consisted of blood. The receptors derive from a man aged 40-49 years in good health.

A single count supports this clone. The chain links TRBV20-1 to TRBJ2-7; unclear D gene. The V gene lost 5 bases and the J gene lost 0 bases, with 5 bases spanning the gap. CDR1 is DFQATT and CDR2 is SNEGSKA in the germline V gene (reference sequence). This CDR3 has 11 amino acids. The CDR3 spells CSAFHSYEQYF. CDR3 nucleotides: TGCAGTGCTTTCCACTCCTACGAGCAGTACTTC.

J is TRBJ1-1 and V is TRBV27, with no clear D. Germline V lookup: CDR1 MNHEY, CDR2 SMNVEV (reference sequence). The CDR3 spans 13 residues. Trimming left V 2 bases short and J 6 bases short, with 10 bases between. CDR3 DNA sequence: TGTGCCAGCAGTTTAAATCGTCCCGCTGAAGCTTTCTTT. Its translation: CASSLNRPAEAFF.

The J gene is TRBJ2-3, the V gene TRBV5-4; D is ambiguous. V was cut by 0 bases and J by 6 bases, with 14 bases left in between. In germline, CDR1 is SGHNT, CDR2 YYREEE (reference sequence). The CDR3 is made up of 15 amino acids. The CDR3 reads CASSLGVLAGDTQYF. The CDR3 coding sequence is TGTGCCAGCAGCTTGGGAGTTTTAGCCGGCGATACGCAGTATTTT.

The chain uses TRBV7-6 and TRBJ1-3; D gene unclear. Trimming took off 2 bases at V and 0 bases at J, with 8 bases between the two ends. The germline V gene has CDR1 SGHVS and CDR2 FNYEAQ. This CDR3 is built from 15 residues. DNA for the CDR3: TGTGCCAGCAGCTTACCGGGAAGCTCTGGAAACACCATATATTTT. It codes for CASSLPGSSGNTIYF.

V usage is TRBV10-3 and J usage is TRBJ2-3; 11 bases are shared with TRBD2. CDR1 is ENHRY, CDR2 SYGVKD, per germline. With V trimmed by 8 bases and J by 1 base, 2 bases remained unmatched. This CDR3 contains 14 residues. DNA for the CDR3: TGTGCCATCGCGACTAGCGGGGGCACAGATACGCAGTATTTT. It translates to CAIATSGGTDTQYF.

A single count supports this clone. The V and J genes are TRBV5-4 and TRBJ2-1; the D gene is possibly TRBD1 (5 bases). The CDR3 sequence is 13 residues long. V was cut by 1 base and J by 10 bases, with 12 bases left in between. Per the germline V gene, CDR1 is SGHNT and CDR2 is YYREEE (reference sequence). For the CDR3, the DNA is TGTGCCAGCAGCTTGCACGTTCCAGGGGAGCAGTTCTTC. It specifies CASSLHVPGEQFF.

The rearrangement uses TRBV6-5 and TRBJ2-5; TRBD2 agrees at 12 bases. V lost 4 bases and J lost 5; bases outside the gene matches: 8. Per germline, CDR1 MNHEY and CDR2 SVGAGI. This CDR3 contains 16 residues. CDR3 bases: TGTGCCAGCAGTTCAAGGACTAGCGGGGTCGGTGAGACCCAGTACTTC. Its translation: CASSSRTSGVGETQYF.

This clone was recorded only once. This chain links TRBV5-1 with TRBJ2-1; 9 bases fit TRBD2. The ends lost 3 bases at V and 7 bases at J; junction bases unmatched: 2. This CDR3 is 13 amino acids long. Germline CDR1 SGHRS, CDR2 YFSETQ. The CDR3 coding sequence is TGCGCCAGCAGCTATAGCGGGGGAAATGAGCAGTTCTTC. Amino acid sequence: CASSYSGGNEQFF.

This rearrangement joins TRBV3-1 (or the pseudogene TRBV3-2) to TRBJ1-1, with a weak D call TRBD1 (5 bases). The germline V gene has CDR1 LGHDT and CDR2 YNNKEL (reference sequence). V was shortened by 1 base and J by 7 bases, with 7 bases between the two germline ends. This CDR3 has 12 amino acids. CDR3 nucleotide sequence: TGTGCCAGCAGCCAAGGAGACAGTGAAGCTTTCTTT. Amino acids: CASSQGDSEAFF.

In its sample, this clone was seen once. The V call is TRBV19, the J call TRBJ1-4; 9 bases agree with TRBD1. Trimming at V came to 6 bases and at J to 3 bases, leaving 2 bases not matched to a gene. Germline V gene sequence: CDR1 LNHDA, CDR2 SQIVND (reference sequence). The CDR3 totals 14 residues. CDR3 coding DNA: TGTGCCAGTAGCAGGACAGGGGCTAATGAAAAACTGTTTTTT. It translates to CASSRTGANEKLFF.

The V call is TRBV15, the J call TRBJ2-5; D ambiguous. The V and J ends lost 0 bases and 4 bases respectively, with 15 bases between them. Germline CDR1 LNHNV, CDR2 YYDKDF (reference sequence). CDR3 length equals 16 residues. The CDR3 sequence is CATSRDLTTAPETQYF. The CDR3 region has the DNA TGTGCCACCAGCAGAGATCTGACAACTGCCCCAGAGACCCAGTACTTC.